This T cell receptor beta chain is from a study of T cell responses to AZD1222 COVID-19 vaccine (dated by TCRdb to about 2021). For context, the study as a whole: AZD1222 recipients with second doses at about 4 weeks or about 12 weeks were pooled, because spike-specific TCR depth and breadth did not differ between schedules. Enrollment into the trials was organized by age into subgroups of 18-55, 56-69 and 70-plus years, and those subgroups contained roughly 160, 29 and 62 TCR-sequenced participants, respectively. TCR sequencing covered 230 to 250 trial participants: roughly 200 given two doses of AZD1222 and 26 given two doses of MenACWY control vaccine. Findings and caveats that apply to the study as a whole: After two AZD1222 doses, both the breadth and the depth of spike-specific TCRs were significantly higher than at day 0 and than in MenACWY recipients. Only a handful of AZD1222 recipients were SARS-CoV-2 seropositive at baseline, limiting conclusions about previously exposed vaccinees. Because no day 14 peak-response samples were available, the repertoires could be characterized only after the peak T cell response. Participants were mostly white British and included more females than males, and it was suggested by the authors that clonal diversity may have been underestimated. Vaccine-associated CD4 TCRs spanned the whole spike protein, with dominant responses in regions 160-218 and 743-854. In the small 56-69-year group, the increase in depth fell short of significance, most likely because of low power. Epitopes outside the regions mutated in the B.1.351 and B.1.1.7 variants were reportedly recognized by nearly half of the unique spike-specific TCRs.

This specimen's time point label, interpreted: baseline before first vaccination. Vaccinee samples came from UK trials COV001 and COV002, including a single-blind randomized controlled phase 2/3 trial of AZD1222 (ChAdOx1 nCoV-19) in healthy adults. For TCRbeta chain sequencing, PBMC samples were collected from trial participants at day 0 and at day 28 after the second dose. CDR1 and CDR2 were assigned from the germline V gene as SGDLS and YYNGEE. V is cut by 0 bases and J by 6 bases, and the space between the germline ends is 28 bases. The CDR3 sequence holds 19 residues, the cysteine and phenylalanine included. Only the CDR3 part of the read is kept: 57 bases, read in frame from the first base. The CDR3 regions of human TCRbeta chains were subjected to immunosequencing. In the authors' own workflow: TCRs in the repertoires were matched against a reference library of SARS-CoV-2-specific TCRs that had been generated with the MIRA antigen-specificity platform. Breadth meant the fraction of unique TCRs that were SARS-CoV-2-associated, whereas depth meant the fraction of total T cells that were SARS-CoV-2-associated. Each spike-specific TCR was assigned to its reactive spike region and to a CD4 or CD8 class using the MIRA data. Log10-transformed breadth and depth values were compared by one-way ANOVA with Sidak's multiple comparisons tests. The immuneACCESS repertoire file appears here via TCRdb, limited to in-frame rearrangements. These files lack a portion of the clones; in checked studies, under half of the deficit traces to unresolved V genes, and the cause of the others is not known. V, J and clone size are those of that table, while D and trimming were read from the DNA. The sample table records roughly 130,000 clones; 70% to 90% of these occur just once. The ten largest account for less than 7% of the sample.

Points on this clone: The antigen this receptor binds is unknown. No much larger clone exists at a distance of one base, and base qualities are not known.

This receptor was identified in an adult in good health. Material: peripheral blood, obtained on day 0 of AZD1222 vaccination. The chain is encoded by TRBV9 joined to TRBJ2-7, with a weak D call of TRBD2 (5 bases match). For the CDR3, the sequence is CASSVEDFRAVNGMAEQYF. Here is the DNA: TGTGCCAGCAGCGTAGAGGACTTTCGGGCGGTCAATGGTATGGCCGAGCAGTACTTC.